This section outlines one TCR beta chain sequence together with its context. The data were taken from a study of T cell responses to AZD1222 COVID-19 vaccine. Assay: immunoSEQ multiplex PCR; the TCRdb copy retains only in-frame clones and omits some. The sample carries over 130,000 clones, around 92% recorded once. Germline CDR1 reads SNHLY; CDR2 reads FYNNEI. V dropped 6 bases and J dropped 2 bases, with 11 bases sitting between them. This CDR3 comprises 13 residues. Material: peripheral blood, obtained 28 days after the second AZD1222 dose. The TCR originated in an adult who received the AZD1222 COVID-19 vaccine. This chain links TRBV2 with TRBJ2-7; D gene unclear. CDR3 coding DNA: TGTGCCAGCAGCCGAGACGGACCCTACGAGCAGTACTTC. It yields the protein CASSRDGPYEQYF.